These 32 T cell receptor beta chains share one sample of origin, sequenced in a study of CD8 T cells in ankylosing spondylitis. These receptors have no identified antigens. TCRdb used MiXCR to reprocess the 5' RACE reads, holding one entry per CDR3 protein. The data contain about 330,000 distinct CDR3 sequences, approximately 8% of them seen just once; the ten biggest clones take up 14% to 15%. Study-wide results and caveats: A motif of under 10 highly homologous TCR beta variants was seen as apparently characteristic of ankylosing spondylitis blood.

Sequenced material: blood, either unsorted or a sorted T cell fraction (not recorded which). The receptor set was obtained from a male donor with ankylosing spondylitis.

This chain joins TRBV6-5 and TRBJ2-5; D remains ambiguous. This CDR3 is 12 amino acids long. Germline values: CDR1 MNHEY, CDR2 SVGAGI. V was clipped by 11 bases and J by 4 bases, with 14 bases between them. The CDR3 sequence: CADEVTTETQYF. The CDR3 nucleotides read TGTGCCGACGAGGTAACAACAGAGACCCAGTACTTC.

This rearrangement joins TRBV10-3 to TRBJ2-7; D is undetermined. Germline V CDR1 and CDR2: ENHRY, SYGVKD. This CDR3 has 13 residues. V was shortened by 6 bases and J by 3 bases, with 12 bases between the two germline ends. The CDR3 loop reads CAISAGLLYEQYF. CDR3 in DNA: TGTGCCATCAGCGCAGGATTACTCTACGAGCAGTACTTC.

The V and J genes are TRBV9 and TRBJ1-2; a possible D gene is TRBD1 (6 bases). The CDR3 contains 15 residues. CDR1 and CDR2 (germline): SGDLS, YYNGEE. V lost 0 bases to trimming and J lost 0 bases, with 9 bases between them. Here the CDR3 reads CASSVGDTPNYGYTF. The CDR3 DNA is TGTGCCAGCAGCGTAGGGGACACACCTAACTATGGCTACACCTTC.

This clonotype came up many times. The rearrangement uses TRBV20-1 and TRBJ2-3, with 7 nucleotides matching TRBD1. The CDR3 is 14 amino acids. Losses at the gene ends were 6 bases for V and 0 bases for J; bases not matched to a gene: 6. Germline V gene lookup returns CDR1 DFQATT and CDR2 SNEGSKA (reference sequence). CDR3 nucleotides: TGCAGTGCAACCGGGACAGTGAGCACAGATACGCAGTATTTT. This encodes CSATGTVSTDTQYF.

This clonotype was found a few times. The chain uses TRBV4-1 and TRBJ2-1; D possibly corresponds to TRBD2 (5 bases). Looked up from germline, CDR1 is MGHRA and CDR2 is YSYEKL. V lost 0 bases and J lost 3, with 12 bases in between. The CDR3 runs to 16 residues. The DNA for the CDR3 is TGCGCCAGCAGCCAAGATCCTTTAGGACTCTACAATGAGCAGTTCTTC. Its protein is CASSQDPLGLYNEQFF.

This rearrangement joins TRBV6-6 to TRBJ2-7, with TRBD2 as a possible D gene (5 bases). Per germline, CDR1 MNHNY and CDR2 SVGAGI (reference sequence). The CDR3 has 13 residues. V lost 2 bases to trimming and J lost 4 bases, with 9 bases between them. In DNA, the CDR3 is TGTGCCAGCAGTTACGCGAGGGCTTACGAGCAGTACTTC. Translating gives CASSYARAYEQYF.

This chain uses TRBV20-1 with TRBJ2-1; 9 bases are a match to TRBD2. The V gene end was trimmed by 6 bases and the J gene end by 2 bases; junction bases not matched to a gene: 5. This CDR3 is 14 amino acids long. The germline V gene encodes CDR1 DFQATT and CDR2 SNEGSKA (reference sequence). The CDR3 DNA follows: TGCAGTGCAGAGCGGGAGGCTACCTACAATGAGCAGTTCTTC. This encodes CSAEREATYNEQFF.

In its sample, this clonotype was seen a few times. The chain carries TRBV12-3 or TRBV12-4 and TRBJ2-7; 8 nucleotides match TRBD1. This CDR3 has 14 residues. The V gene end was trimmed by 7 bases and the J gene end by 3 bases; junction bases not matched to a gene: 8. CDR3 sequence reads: CASTPGTGVYEQYF. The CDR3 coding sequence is TGTGCCAGCACCCCAGGGACAGGAGTCTACGAGCAGTACTTC.

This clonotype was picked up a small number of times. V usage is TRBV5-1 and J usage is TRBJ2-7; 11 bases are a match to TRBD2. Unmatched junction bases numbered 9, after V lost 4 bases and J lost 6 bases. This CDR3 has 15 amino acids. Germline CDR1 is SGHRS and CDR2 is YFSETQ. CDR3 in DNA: TGCGCCAGCAGCCAACTAGCGGGAGCCCTCGGCGAGCAGTACTTC. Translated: CASSQLAGALGEQYF. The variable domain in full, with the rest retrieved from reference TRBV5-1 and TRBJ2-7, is KAGVTQTPRYLIKTRGQQVTLSCSPISGHRSVSWYQQTPGQGLQFLFEYFSETQRNKGNFPGRFSGRQFSNSRSEMNVSTLELGDSALYLCASSQLAGALGEQYFGPGTRLTVT.

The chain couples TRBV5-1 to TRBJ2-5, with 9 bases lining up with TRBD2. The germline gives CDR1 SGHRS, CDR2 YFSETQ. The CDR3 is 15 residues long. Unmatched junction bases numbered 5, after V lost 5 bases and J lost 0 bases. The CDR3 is CASRRLAVNQETQYF. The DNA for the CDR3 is TGCGCCAGCAGAAGACTAGCGGTGAACCAAGAGACCCAGTACTTC.

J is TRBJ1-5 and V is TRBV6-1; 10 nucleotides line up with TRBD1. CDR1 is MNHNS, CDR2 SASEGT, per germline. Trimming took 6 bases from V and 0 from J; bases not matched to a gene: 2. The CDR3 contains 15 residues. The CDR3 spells CASRRTGGSNQPQHF. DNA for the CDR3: TGTGCCAGCAGACGGACAGGGGGTAGCAATCAGCCCCAGCATTTT.

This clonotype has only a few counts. The CDR3 nucleotides are TGTGCCAGTGCGGGCTCCTCGAACACCGGGGAGCTGTTTTTT. Translating gives CASAGSSNTGELFF. V and J are TRBV7-3 and TRBJ2-2, with a tentative D call TRBD2 (5 bases). Germline assignment: CDR1 SGHTA and CDR2 FQGTGA. V dropped 9 bases and J dropped 0 bases, with 11 bases sitting between them. The CDR3 length is 14 residues.

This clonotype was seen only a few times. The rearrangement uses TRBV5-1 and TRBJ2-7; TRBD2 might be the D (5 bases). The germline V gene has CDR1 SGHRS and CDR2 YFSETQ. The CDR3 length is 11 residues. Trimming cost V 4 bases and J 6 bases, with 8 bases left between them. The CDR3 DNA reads TGCGCCAGCAGCGGGGAGTCCGAGCAGTACTTC. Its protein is CASSGESEQYF.

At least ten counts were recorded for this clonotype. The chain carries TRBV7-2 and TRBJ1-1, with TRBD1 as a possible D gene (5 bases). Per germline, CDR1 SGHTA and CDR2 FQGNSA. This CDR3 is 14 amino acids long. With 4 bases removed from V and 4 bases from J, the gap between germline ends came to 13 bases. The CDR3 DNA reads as TGTGCCAGCAGCTGGGGTAGGGGCGGCACTGAAGCTTTCTTT. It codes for CASSWGRGGTEAFF.

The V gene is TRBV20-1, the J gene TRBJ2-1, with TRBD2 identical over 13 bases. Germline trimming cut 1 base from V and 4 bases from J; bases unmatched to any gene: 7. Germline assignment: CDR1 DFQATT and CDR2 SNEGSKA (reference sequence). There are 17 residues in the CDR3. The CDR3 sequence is CSARGTSGSVGYNEQFF. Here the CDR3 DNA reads TGCAGTGCTAGAGGGACTAGCGGGAGTGTGGGGTACAATGAGCAGTTCTTC.

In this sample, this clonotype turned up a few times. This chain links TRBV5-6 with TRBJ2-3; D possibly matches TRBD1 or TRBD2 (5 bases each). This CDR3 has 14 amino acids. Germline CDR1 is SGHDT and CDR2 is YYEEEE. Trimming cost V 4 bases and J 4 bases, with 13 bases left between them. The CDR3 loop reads CASSQTGQADTQYF. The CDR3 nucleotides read TGTGCCAGCAGCCAGACGGGGCAAGCAGATACGCAGTATTTT. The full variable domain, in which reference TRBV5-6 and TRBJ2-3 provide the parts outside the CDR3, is DAGVTQSPTHLIKTRGQQVTLRCSPKSGHDTVSWYQQALGQGPQFIFQYYEEEERQRGNFPDRFSGHQFPNYSSELNVNALLLGDSALYLCASSQTGQADTQYFGPGTRLTVL.

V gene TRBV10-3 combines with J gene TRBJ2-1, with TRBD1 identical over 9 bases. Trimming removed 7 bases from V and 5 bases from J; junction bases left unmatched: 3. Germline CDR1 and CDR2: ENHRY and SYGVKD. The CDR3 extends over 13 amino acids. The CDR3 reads CAIKGDRDNEQFF. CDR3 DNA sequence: TGTGCCATCAAGGGGGACAGGGACAATGAGCAGTTCTTC.

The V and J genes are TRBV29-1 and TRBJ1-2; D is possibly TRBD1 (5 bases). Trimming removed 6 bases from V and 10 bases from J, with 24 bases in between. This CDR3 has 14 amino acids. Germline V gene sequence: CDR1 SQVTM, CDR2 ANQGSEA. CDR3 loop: CSVARDSRMVDYTF. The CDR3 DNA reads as TGCAGCGTCGCTAGGGACTCCCGGATGGTCGACTACACCTTC.

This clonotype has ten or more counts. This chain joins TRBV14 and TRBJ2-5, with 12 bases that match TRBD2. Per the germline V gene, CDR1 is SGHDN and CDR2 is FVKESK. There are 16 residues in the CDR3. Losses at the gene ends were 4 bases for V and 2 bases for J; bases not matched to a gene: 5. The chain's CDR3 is CASSPRTSGMQETQYF. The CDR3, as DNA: TGTGCCAGCAGCCCCCGGACTAGCGGGATGCAAGAGACCCAGTACTTC.

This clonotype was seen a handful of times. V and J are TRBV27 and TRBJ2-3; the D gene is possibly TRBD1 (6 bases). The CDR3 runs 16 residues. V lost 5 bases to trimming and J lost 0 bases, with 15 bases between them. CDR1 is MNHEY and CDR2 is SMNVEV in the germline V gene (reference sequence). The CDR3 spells CASSLTGSGSTDTQYF. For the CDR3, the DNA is TGTGCCAGCAGTCTAACAGGGTCGGGAAGCACAGATACGCAGTATTTT.

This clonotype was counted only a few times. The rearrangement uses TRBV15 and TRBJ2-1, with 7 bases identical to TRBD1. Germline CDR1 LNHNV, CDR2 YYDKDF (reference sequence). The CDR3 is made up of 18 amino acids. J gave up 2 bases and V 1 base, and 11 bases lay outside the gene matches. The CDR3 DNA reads TGTGCCACCAGCAGAGGGGGATTAGGACAGGTTACCTACAATGAGCAGTTCTTC. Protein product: CATSRGGLGQVTYNEQFF.

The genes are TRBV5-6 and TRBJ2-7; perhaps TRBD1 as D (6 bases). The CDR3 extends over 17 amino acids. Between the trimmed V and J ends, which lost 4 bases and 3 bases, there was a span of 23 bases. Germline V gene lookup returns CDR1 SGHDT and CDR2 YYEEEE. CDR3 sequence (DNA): TGTGCCAGCAGCGCCCATTATTCAGGGGAGCTAGTCTACGAGCAGTACTTC. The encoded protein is CASSAHYSGELVYEQYF.

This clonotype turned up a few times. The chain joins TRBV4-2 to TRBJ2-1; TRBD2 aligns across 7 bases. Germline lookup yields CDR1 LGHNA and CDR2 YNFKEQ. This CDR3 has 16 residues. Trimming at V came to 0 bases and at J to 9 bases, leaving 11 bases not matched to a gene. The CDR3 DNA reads TGTGCCAGCAGCCAAGATATGGGGAGGGCCGTAGGTGAGCAGTTCTTC. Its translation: CASSQDMGRAVGEQFF.

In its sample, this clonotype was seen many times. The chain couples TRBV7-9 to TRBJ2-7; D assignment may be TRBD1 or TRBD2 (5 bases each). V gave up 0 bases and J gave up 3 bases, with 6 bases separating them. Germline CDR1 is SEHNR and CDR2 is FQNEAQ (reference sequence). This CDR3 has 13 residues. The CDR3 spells CASSLAGGYEQYF. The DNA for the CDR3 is TGTGCCAGCAGCTTAGCTGGGGGCTACGAGCAGTACTTC.

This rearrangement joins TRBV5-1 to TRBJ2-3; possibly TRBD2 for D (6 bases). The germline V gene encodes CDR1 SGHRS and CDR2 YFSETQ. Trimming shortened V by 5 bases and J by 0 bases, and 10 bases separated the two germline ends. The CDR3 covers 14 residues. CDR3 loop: CASRWEDSTDTQYF. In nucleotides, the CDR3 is TGCGCCAGCAGATGGGAGGATAGCACAGATACGCAGTATTTT.

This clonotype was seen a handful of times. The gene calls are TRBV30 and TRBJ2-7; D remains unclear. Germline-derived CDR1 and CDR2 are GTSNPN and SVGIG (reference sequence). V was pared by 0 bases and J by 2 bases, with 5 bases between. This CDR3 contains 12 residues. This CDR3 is CAWSVSPYEQYF. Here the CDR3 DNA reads TGTGCCTGGAGTGTTAGTCCCTACGAGCAGTACTTC.

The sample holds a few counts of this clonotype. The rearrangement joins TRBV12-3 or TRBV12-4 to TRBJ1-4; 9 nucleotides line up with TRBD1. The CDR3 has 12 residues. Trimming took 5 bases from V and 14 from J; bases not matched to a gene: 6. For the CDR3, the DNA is TGTGCCAGCAGTCCTGGGACAGGGATTCTGTTTTTT. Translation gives CASSPGTGILFF.

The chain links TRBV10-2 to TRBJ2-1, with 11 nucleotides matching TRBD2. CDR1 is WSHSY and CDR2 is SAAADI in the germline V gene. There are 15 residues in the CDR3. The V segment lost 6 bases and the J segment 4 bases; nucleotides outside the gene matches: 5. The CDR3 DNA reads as TGCGCCAGCAGGCGCGGGACTAGCGGATACAATGAGCAGTTCTTC. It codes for CASRRGTSGYNEQFF.

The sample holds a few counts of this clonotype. DNA of the CDR3: TGCAGCACCAGTGAGGACAGGAACACTGAAGCTTTCTTT. This codes for CSTSEDRNTEAFF. The genes are TRBV29-1 and TRBJ1-1; the D gene is possibly TRBD1 (6 bases). Trimming took off 8 bases at V and 1 base at J, with 14 bases between the two ends. Looked up from germline, CDR1 is SQVTM and CDR2 is ANQGSEA. This CDR3 comprises 13 residues.

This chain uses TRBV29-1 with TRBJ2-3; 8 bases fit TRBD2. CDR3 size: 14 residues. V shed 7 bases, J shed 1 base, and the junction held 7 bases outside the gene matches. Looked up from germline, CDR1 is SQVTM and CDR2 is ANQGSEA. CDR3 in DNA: TGCAGCGCATTTAGCGGGACCGGCACAGATACGCAGTATTTT. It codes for CSAFSGTGTDTQYF.

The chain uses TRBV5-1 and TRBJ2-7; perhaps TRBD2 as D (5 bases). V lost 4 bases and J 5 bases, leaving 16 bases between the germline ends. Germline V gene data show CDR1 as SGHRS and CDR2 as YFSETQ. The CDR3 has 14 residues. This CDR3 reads CASSLKDSTNEQYF. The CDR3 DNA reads TGCGCCAGCAGCCTTAAGGACTCTACTAACGAGCAGTACTTC.

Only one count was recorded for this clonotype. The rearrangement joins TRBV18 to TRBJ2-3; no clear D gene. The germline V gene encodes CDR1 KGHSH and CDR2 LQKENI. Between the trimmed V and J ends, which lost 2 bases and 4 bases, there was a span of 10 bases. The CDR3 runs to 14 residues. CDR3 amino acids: CASSPSLGADTQYF. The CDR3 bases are TGTGCCAGCTCACCATCGTTAGGAGCAGATACGCAGTATTTT.